This T cell receptor (beta chain) is drawn from a study of T-cell reconstitution after alpha-beta-depleted transplantation in children. Overall study findings and caveats: After one year, T-cell counts and TCRbeta diversity mostly came from new T cells.

Of note for this clonotype: Its matching antigen is unknown.

Unique molecular identifiers were used in preparing the TCRbeta library. Each CDR3 protein is one row after TCRdb ran MiXCR on the PCR reads. The data hold just under 350,000 distinct CDR3 sequences, with 16% observed a single time. The germline gives CDR1 MNHEY, CDR2 SVGAGI. Trimming removed 5 bases from V and 5 bases from J; junction bases left unmatched: 15. The CDR3 length is 17 residues. Material: PBMCs, mostly from graft donor cells, obtained 360 days after TCRalphabeta/CD19-depleted stem cell transplant. The receptor was isolated from a male patient aged 2 to 9 who had a stem cell transplant for acute lymphoblastic leukemia, so the T cells may come from the graft donor. The rearrangement uses TRBV6-5 and TRBJ2-7, with 10 bases lining up with TRBD1. The DNA for the CDR3 is TGTGCCAGCAGTCCTCGACAGGGGGCAAGAGGTACTAACGAGCAGTACTTC. It is translated as CASSPRQGARGTNEQYF.